Listed here are 19 T cell receptor beta chains from one sample, sequenced in a study of human T cells and chemical hapten exposure. The time point was: pre-sensitization, week 0. Treatment indicated: therapeutic diphenylcyclopropenone sensitization with weekly scalp DPC. Via MiXCR, TCRdb re-called the RACE reads, giving one row per CDR3 protein. This table holds around 180,000 distinct CDR3 sequences, 30% found once. Sequencing was performed on whole blood, taken in connection with sensitization to the hapten diphenylcyclopropenone (DPC). These receptors all come from a woman between 25 and 40 years old with alopecia areata. Some clones in this sample may be carry-over from other donors' samples.

This clonotype has ten or more counts. The chain has TRBV28 and TRBJ1-6, with D perhaps TRBD1 (5 bases). This CDR3 is built from 15 residues. Trimming cost V 1 base and J 11 bases, with 15 bases left between them. Germline V CDR1 and CDR2: MDHEN, SYDVKM. CDR3 residues: CASSLFAGPSPPLHF. The CDR3 DNA reads as TGTGCCAGCAGTTTATTCGCAGGGCCCTCGCCACCCCTCCACTTT. Drawing the rest from reference TRBV28 and TRBJ1-6, the complete variable domain is DVKVTQSSRYLVKRTGEKVFLECVQDMDHENMFWYRQDPGLGLRLIYFSYDVKMKEKGDIPEGYSVSREKKERFSLILESASTNQTSMYLCASSLFAGPSPPLHFGNGTRLTVT.

V usage is TRBV7-2 and J usage is TRBJ2-1; D remains ambiguous. This CDR3 is built from 13 residues. V gave up 1 base and J gave up 9 bases, with 10 bases separating them. Germline V lookup: CDR1 SGHTA, CDR2 FQGNSA. Written as DNA, the CDR3 is TGTGCCAGCAGCTTAGGGGTCGGCGGTGAGCAGTTCTTC. Translated: CASSLGVGGEQFF.

The chain carries TRBV21-1 and TRBJ2-5; the DNA was not used to check the table's D call, TRBD2. TRBV21-1 is an annotated pseudogene. The CDR3 runs to 20 residues. The CDR3 spells CASSHEFHAGLAGVRETQYF. CDR3 DNA sequence: TGTGCCAGCAGTCACGAGTTTCACGCTGGACTAGCGGGAGTACGGGAGACCCAGTACTTC.

J is TRBJ1-1 and V is TRBV4-1, with D tentatively TRBD1 (5 bases). The CDR3 is 14 amino acids. V was cut by 1 base and J by 7 bases, with 13 bases left in between. CDR1 is MGHRA, CDR2 YSYEKL, per germline. CDR3 DNA sequence: TGCGCCAGCAGCCAAGCGGTGGTGAGGGGTGAAGCTTTCTTT. It yields the protein CASSQAVVRGEAFF.

In its sample, this clonotype was seen a few times. This chain joins TRBV6-4 and TRBJ1-2; 10 bases are shared with TRBD1. CDR3 length equals 13 residues. The ends lost 6 bases at V and 6 bases at J; junction bases unmatched: 4. Germline assignment: CDR1 MRHNA and CDR2 SNTAGT. CDR3 nucleotide sequence: TGTGCCAGCAGCGCCGGGACAGGGGATGGCTACACCTTC. Its protein is CASSAGTGDGYTF.

This clonotype came up a few times. This sequence joins TRBV13 and TRBJ1-1; 10 bases are a match to TRBD1. This CDR3 contains 14 residues. Germline loops: CDR1 PRHDT, CDR2 FYEKMQ (reference sequence). V dropped 2 bases and J dropped 8; count of bases not matched to a gene: 5. The DNA for the CDR3 is TGTGCCAGCAGCTTACGACAGGGGGCGAGGGAAGCTTTCTTT. Its protein is CASSLRQGAREAFF. The full variable domain, rest sourced from reference TRBV13 and TRBJ1-1, is AAGVIQSPRHLIKEKRETATLKCYPIPRHDTVYWYQQGPGQDPQFLISFYEKMQSDKGSIPDRFSAQQFSDYHSELNMSSLELGDSALYFCASSLRQGAREAFFGQGTRLTVV.

The gene calls are TRBV11-3 and TRBJ2-5; D may be TRBD2 (5 bases). Trimming removed 1 base from V and 3 bases from J, with 33 bases in between. The CDR3 runs 22 residues. Germline loops: CDR1 SGHNT, CDR2 YENEEA. CDR3 DNA: TGTGCCAGCAGCTTAGCCCCGATTTTGGCCGGACCCGGGGTAATAGAAGAAGAGACCCAGTACTTC. This codes for CASSLAPILAGPGVIEEETQYF.

In DNA form, the CDR3 reads TGCAGTGCCCCTGACAGGGGAGGTGGCTACACCTTC. Translating gives CSAPDRGGGYTF. This chain connects TRBV20-1 to TRBJ1-2; 8 nucleotides line up with TRBD1. The germline CDR1 and CDR2 sequences are DFQATT and SNEGSKA (reference sequence). The CDR3 extends over 12 amino acids. Trimming at V came to 6 bases and at J to 7 bases, leaving 7 bases not matched to a gene.

This clonotype was observed a few times. The chain carries TRBV7-8 and TRBJ2-3, with D possibly being TRBD1 or TRBD2 (5 bases each). The V and J ends lost 3 bases and 2 bases respectively, with 12 bases between them. This CDR3 has 15 residues. Looked up from germline, CDR1 is SGHVS and CDR2 is FQNEAQ. This chain's CDR3 is CASSFRDGFTDTQYF. Here the CDR3 DNA reads TGTGCCAGCAGCTTCAGGGACGGCTTCACAGATACGCAGTATTTT.

The CDR3 region is CSVEGDYGYTF. In nucleotides, the CDR3 is TGCAGCGTGGAGGGGGACTATGGCTACACCTTC. The chain carries TRBV29-1 and TRBJ1-2, with D possibly matching TRBD1 (6 bases). The CDR3 spans 11 residues. V was pared by 6 bases and J by 3 bases, with 8 bases between. The V gene's germline CDR1 is SQVTM and CDR2 ANQGSEA. The variable domain in full, completed from reference TRBV29-1 and TRBJ1-2, reads SAVISQKPSRDICQRGTSLTIQCQVDSQVTMMFWYRQQPGQSLTLIATANQGSEATYESGFVIDKFPISRPNLTFSTLTVSNMSPEDSSIYLCSVEGDYGYTFGSGTRLTVV.

This clonotype was seen a handful of times. The chain is built from TRBV6-2 or TRBV6-3 and TRBJ2-1; D perhaps matches TRBD2 (6 bases). The V and J ends lost 6 bases and 10 bases respectively, with 10 bases between them. CDR1 is MNHEY, CDR2 SVGEGT, per germline. The CDR3 is made up of 11 amino acids. The CDR3 bases are TGTGCCAGCAGGGGACTTGTGGAGCAGTTCTTC. It translates to CASRGLVEQFF.

This sequence joins TRBV5-4 and TRBJ2-3; tentatively, D is TRBD1 or TRBD2 (7 bases each). Trimming took off 2 bases at V and 4 bases at J, with 17 bases between the two ends. CDR3 length: 16 amino acids. From germline, CDR1 is SGHNT and CDR2 YYREEE (reference sequence). For the CDR3, the DNA is TGTGCCAGCAGCTTCCCTAGCGGTCAGGGGGCAGATACGCAGTATTTT. Protein: CASSFPSGQGADTQYF.

The rearrangement links TRBV12-3 or TRBV12-4 to TRBJ1-4; D perhaps matches TRBD1 (5 bases). V lost 1 base, J lost 0 bases, and 6 bases lay in between. The CDR3 has 15 amino acids. In DNA, the CDR3 is TGTGCCAGCAGTTTAGGGGACCCAACTAATGAAAAACTGTTTTTT. Encoded protein: CASSLGDPTNEKLFF.

This clonotype appeared a single time. The V gene is TRBV5-1, the J gene TRBJ2-3, with a tentative D call TRBD1 (5 bases). Trimming cost V 0 bases and J 4 bases, with 9 bases left between them. This CDR3 is 14 amino acids long. CDR1 SGHRS and CDR2 YFSETQ come from the germline V gene. The CDR3 nucleotides read TGCGCCAGCAGCTTGGCAACCAGGGCAGATACGCAGTATTTT. Its protein is CASSLATRADTQYF.

The V call is TRBV12-3 or TRBV12-4, the J call TRBJ1-2, with TRBD1 identical over 7 bases. The CDR3 has 13 amino acids. The J segment lost 2 bases and the V segment lost 8 bases, leaving 5 bases of the junction unmatched. The CDR3 protein is CASRHRGNYGYTF. Written as DNA, the CDR3 is TGTGCCAGCCGCCACAGGGGAAACTATGGCTACACCTTC.

This clonotype was detected many times. The chain links TRBV18 to TRBJ1-3, with D tentatively TRBD1 (5 bases). The CDR3 length is 13 residues. Germline assignment: CDR1 KGHSH and CDR2 LQKENI. V dropped 1 base and J dropped 10 bases, with 11 bases sitting between them. The CDR3 sequence is CASSPLESGTIYF. The CDR3 DNA is TGTGCCAGCTCACCACTTGAGTCAGGGACCATATATTTT.

This clonotype came up a few times. The chain couples TRBV28 to TRBJ2-5; 7 nucleotides match TRBD2. V lost 5 bases, J lost 0 bases, and 6 bases stayed unmatched. The CDR3 is 15 amino acids. In germline, CDR1 is MDHEN, CDR2 SYDVKM. In DNA, the CDR3 is TGTGCCAGCAGTGGGAGCGGGACCAACCAAGAGACCCAGTACTTC. This translates into CASSGSGTNQETQYF.

About this clonotype: This is likely a read error, given that the CDR3 carries no conserved phenylalanine or tryptophan at its end. The V call is TRBV12-5, the J call TRBJ2-4, with 8 bases that match TRBD1. The CDR3 totals 13 residues. V shed 1 base and J 9 bases; nucleotides not matched to a gene: 2. The V gene's germline CDR1 is LGHNT and CDR2 FRNRAP. This CDR3 is CASGLGDRGIQYL. The CDR3 nucleotides are TGTGCTAGTGGTTTGGGTGACAGGGGCATTCAGTACCTC.

This clonotype was seen a handful of times. CDR3: CASRDRVGYTEAFF. CDR3 bases: TGTGCCAGCAGAGACCGGGTTGGGTATACTGAAGCTTTCTTT. The chain joins TRBV11-2 to TRBJ1-1; no clear D. Germline V gene sequence: CDR1 SGHAT, CDR2 FQNNGV. Trimming shortened V by 6 bases and J by 5 bases, and 16 bases separated the two germline ends. The CDR3 runs 14 residues.